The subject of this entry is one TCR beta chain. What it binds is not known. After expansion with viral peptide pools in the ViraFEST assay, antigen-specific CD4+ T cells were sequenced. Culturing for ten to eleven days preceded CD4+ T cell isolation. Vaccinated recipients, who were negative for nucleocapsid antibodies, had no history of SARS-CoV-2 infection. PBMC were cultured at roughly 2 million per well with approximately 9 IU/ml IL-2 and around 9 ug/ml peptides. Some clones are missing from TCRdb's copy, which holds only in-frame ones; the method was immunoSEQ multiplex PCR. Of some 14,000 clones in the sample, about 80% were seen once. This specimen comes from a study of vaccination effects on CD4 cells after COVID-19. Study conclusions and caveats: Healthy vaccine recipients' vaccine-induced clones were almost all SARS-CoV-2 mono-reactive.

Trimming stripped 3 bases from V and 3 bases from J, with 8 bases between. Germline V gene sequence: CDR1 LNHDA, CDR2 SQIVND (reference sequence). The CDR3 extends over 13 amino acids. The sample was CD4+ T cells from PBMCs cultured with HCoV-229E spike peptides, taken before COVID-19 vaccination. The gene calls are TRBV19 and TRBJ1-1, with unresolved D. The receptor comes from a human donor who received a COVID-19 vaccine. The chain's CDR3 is CASSIAAYTEAFF. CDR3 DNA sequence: TGTGCCAGTAGTATTGCGGCTTACACTGAAGCTTTCTTT.